These 2 T cell receptor beta chains originate from one sample sequenced in a study of T cells in narcolepsy. TCRdb's table, derived via immunoSEQ multiplex PCR, lists solely in-frame clones and lacks some. The sample includes some 19,000 clones, 86% of them seen just once. Input material: memory (CD45RA-) CD4+ T cells from blood. These receptors were collected from a human donor in good health.

This clone showed up just a few times. This rearrangement joins TRBV7-2 to TRBJ2-2; 11 bases fit TRBD2. The CDR3 is 16 residues long. The V gene end was trimmed by 5 bases and the J gene end by 3 bases; junction bases not matched to a gene: 5. Germline lookup yields CDR1 SGHTA and CDR2 FQGNSA. The CDR3 DNA reads TGTGCCAGCAGCATCAATAGCGGGAGGGACACCGGGGAGCTGTTTTTT. It encodes CASSINSGRDTGELFF.

This clone was seen only once. The J gene is TRBJ2-1, the V gene TRBV19, with D possibly being TRBD2 (5 bases). In germline, CDR1 is LNHDA, CDR2 SQIVND (reference sequence). Trimming removed 6 bases at V and 0 bases at J, with 12 bases between. The CDR3 covers 15 residues. The CDR3 bases are TGTGCCAGTAGGGACTCTCCGAGCTCCTACAATGAGCAGTTCTTC. Translating gives CASRDSPSSYNEQFF.